The entry that follows covers one T cell receptor beta chain sequence. There are many counts of this clonotype. The antigen it recognizes is unknown. Nothing much larger sits one base from this clone, and base qualities are not available. This specimen belongs to a study of T cells after yellow fever vaccination (dated by TCRdb to the late 2010s). Notes on the research overall: The SMART-Seq v4 Ultra Low Input RNA kit was used to prepare libraries from fractions with low cell numbers. Bulk TCR alpha and beta repertoires were sequenced longitudinally to track T-cell clones before and after primary and booster YFV17D yellow fever vaccination. Two healthy male donors made up the cohort, one aged 18 to 29 years and the other aged 30 to 40 years. Blood was collected at multiple timepoints before and after primary and secondary immunization, and bulk PBMC replicates and cell subsets were isolated.

Summary of the overall study and its limitations: The secondary T-cell response was found to be weaker but faster than the primary response, with a peak reached on day 5 rather than on day 15. After the booster, most clones that had expanded after primary vaccination were detected again (roughly 95% of CD4 and 88% of CD8), suggesting broad maintenance of memory. Because abundant contaminating clonotypes from the bulk population could be contained in FACS-sorted repertoires, computational filtering was required. A small fraction of clonotypes appeared in both the CD4 and CD8 compartments, likely as a result of convergent recombination. Because only two donors were included in the study, the extent to which the findings can be generalized is limited.

CDR1 and CDR2, per the germline V gene, are KGHDR and SFDVKD. The CDR3 covers 16 residues, taking in both the cysteine and the phenylalanine. Here the CDR3 DNA is all that survives: 48 bases in frame from base 1. Deletion took 4 bases off V and 1 base off J, with a span of 10 bases between the germline ends. TCR cDNA was made using 5'RACE template switching, a step that added a universal primer site and unique molecular identifiers. Priming of cDNA synthesis was performed from both the TCR alpha and TCR beta constant segments. Two PCR steps were used to amplify libraries, with sample barcodes and sequencing adapters being added in the second step. Sequencing of libraries was done on Illumina HiSeq 2500 (2x100 bp) or NovaSeq (2x150 bp). The study's processing was this. MIGEC handled demultiplexing of reads and collapsing into UMI consensus sequences, while MiXCR performed V(D)J alignment. Clonotypes responding to the vaccine were identified with edgeR on replicate PBMC samples, with the criteria of FDR below 0.01 and a log2 fold change above 5 up to day 15. Bulk clonotypes were assigned CD4 or CD8 identity according to which sequenced CD4 or CD8 repertoire held them at higher abundance. TCRdb cleaned the public reads at Q25 with fastp, built clones with MiXCR and kept in-frame beta chains. Rows with one shared CDR3 protein collapse into an entry with the most common genes and DNA. For this entry, the V and J calls and clone size follow TCRdb and not the study's own pipeline. The sample table contains roughly 150,000 distinct CDR3 sequences; only one count was recorded for roughly 8.2% of them. The top ten clones comprise approximately 0.67% of the sample.

What this sample's treatment or condition label stands for: live attenuated yellow fever vaccine strain. A standard Ficoll-Paque protocol was used to isolate PBMCs from peripheral blood. Dynabeads CD4 and CD8 positive selection kits were used to isolate CD4 and CD8 T-cell fractions. RNA was extracted with TriZol from bulk PBMCs, CD4 and CD8 fractions, and dextramer-positive and dextramer-negative fractions. The receptor was derived from a young man who received the YFV17D yellow fever vaccine. Sequences were derived from CD4+ T cells sorted from PBMCs, sampled 5 days after the yellow fever booster vaccination. The chain is made from TRBV24-1 and TRBJ2-6; the D gene lacks a confident call. The CDR3 reads CATSDRVNSGANVLTF. The DNA sequence follows: TGTGCCACCAGTGACCGGGTCAATTCTGGGGCCAACGTCCTGACTTTC.